Below are 25 T cell receptor beta chains sequenced from a single sample in a study of cytomegalovirus exposure and HLA in healthy donors. Data came from immunoSEQ multiplex PCR; TCRdb stores just in-frame clones and leaves some out. The repertoire has 130,000 to 150,000 clones, roughly 87% of them found once; the top ten carry over 8.5%. The sample consisted of PBMCs. The receptors were gathered from a woman younger than 30 in good health and CMV-seropositive.

The genes are TRBV19 and TRBJ2-1; a weak D match, TRBD2 (6 bases). The CDR3 runs 15 residues. CDR1 and CDR2 from the germline V gene are LNHDA and SQIVND (reference sequence). Trimming stripped 6 bases from V and 6 bases from J, with 18 bases between. Here the CDR3 DNA reads TGTGCCAGTAGCCCCATAGCGGACCGTATCAATGAGCAGTTCTTC. Its translation is CASSPIADRINEQFF.

This clone was picked up one time. The chain carries TRBV6-1 and TRBJ1-2; TRBD1 agrees at 7 bases. Per germline, CDR1 MNHNS and CDR2 SASEGT. This CDR3 region has 14 residues. With V trimmed by 1 base and J by 4 bases, 3 bases remained unmatched. CDR3 bases: TGTGCCAGCAGTGAAGGGGGACAGCCCTATGGCTACACCTTC. It codes for CASSEGGQPYGYTF.

The chain couples TRBV20-1 to TRBJ2-5, with D possibly matching TRBD1 (6 bases). Germline CDR1 is DFQATT and CDR2 is SNEGSKA (reference sequence). The CDR3 contains 11 residues. V dropped 6 bases and J dropped 7 bases, with 12 bases sitting between them. CDR3 in amino acids: CSARTRGTQYF. CDR3 nucleotides: TGCAGTGCAAGGACCAGGGGGACCCAGTACTTC.

V usage is TRBV10-2 and J usage is TRBJ1-1; unclear D gene. Trimming took off 6 bases at V and 4 bases at J, with 12 bases between the two ends. The germline V gene encodes CDR1 WSHSY and CDR2 SAAADI. The CDR3 length is 13 residues. The CDR3 DNA is TGCGCCAGCAGAGGAGGGAGAGGCACTGAAGCTTTCTTT. Translated: CASRGGRGTEAFF.

A single count supports this clone. The chain combines TRBV15 with TRBJ1-5; D is unclear. The CDR3 has 14 amino acids. V was clipped by 6 bases and J by 2 bases, with 11 bases between them. Germline V gene lookup returns CDR1 LNHNV and CDR2 YYDKDF (reference sequence). Here the CDR3 DNA reads TGTGCCACCAGAATAGACTCTGGCAATCAGCCCCAGCATTTT. Its translation is CATRIDSGNQPQHF.

CDR3 amino acids: CASSTATNEKLFF. In nucleotides, the CDR3 is TGTGCCAGCAGCACTGCAACTAATGAAAAACTGTTTTTT. V and J are TRBV9 and TRBJ1-4; D unresolved. The germline gives CDR1 SGDLS, CDR2 YYNGEE. V was trimmed by 4 bases and J by 0 bases, leaving 4 bases between them. The CDR3 sequence is 13 residues long.

The chain uses TRBV5-5 and TRBJ1-1; maybe TRBD1 (5 bases). Germline assignment: CDR1 SGHKS and CDR2 YYEKEE (reference sequence). The CDR3 has 12 residues. The V and J ends lost 0 bases and 12 bases respectively, with 12 bases between them. DNA for the CDR3: TGTGCCAGCAGCTTGGAGGGTGGGGCGACTTTCTTT. This sequence encodes CASSLEGGATFF.

Here the CDR3 DNA reads TGTGCCAGCAGTTTATTTGGAAGGGGAGGGACTGAAGCTTTCTTT. This translates into CASSLFGRGGTEAFF. This chain joins TRBV28 and TRBJ1-1; D might be TRBD1 (5 bases). The CDR3 length is 15 residues. Germline loops: CDR1 MDHEN, CDR2 SYDVKM. Trimming pared 1 base from V and 5 bases from J, leaving 14 bases between. Complete variable domain (other parts from reference TRBV28 and TRBJ1-1): DVKVTQSSRYLVKRTGEKVFLECVQDMDHENMFWYRQDPGLGLRLIYFSYDVKMKEKGDIPEGYSVSREKKERFSLILESASTNQTSMYLCASSLFGRGGTEAFFGQGTRLTVV.

The table lists this clone with a count of one. This rearrangement joins TRBV29-1 to TRBJ1-1; 9 bases are a match to TRBD1. Per the germline V gene, CDR1 is SQVTM and CDR2 is ANQGSEA. V lost 6 bases to trimming and J lost 2 bases; unmatched junction nucleotides: 4. The length of the CDR3 is 13 residues. The CDR3: CSVGQGINTEAFF. DNA for the CDR3: TGCAGCGTCGGACAGGGGATTAACACTGAAGCTTTCTTT.

The chain recombines TRBV13 with TRBJ2-5, with D uncertain. The CDR3 runs to 15 residues. Trimming stripped 2 bases from V and 4 bases from J, with 14 bases between. Germline V lookup: CDR1 PRHDT, CDR2 FYEKMQ (reference sequence). The CDR3 sequence is CASSLNHGFRETQYF. CDR3 bases: TGTGCCAGCAGCTTAAACCACGGGTTCCGAGAGACCCAGTACTTC.

The chain uses TRBV19 and TRBJ1-5; TRBD1 matches 7 bases. V trimming: 4 bases; J trimming: 5 bases; junction bases outside the gene matches: 2. The length of the CDR3 is 13 residues. Germline-derived CDR1 and CDR2 are LNHDA and SQIVND (reference sequence). CDR3 DNA: TGTGCCAGTAGTACGACAGGGTATCAGCCCCAGCATTTT. This sequence encodes CASSTTGYQPQHF.

Only a few counts were recorded for this clone. This chain links TRBV2 with TRBJ1-6; no clear D. V lost 4 bases and J lost 8, with 9 bases in between. CDR1 and CDR2 from the germline V gene are SNHLY and FYNNEI. The CDR3 covers 13 residues. The CDR3 loop reads CASSAFIDSPLHF. CDR3 in DNA: TGTGCCAGCAGTGCCTTCATAGATTCACCCCTCCACTTT.

V and J are TRBV5-6 and TRBJ2-1, with TRBD1 matching over 7 bases. Germline V gene sequence: CDR1 SGHDT, CDR2 YYEEEE. V dropped 2 bases and J dropped 6; count of bases not matched to a gene: 11. CDR3 length equals 16 residues. For the CDR3, the DNA is TGTGCCAGCAGCTTAGTACAGGGGAATAGGGGCAATGAGCAGTTCTTC. Protein sequence: CASSLVQGNRGNEQFF.

The V and J genes are TRBV9 and TRBJ2-1; D unclear. Germline V gene data show CDR1 as SGDLS and CDR2 as YYNGEE. The V and J ends lost 4 bases and 7 bases respectively, with 12 bases between them. The CDR3 has 13 residues. CDR3 residues: CASSISARNEQFF. Written as DNA, the CDR3 is TGTGCCAGCAGCATCTCGGCTAGGAATGAGCAGTTCTTC.

This chain links TRBV10-2 with TRBJ2-2; 10 nucleotides line up with TRBD2. The CDR3 loop spans 17 amino acids. V lost 3 bases to trimming and J lost 5 bases; unmatched junction nucleotides: 9. From germline, CDR1 is WSHSY and CDR2 SAAADI. DNA of the CDR3: TGCGCCAGCAGTGACTCAGCGGGGGGGCCGGGAACCGGGGAGCTGTTTTTT. Protein: CASSDSAGGPGTGELFF.

CDR3: CASSGQRPGQGGRGGYTF. The CDR3 region has the DNA TGTGCCAGCAGCGGTCAGAGACCGGGACAGGGTGGCAGGGGTGGCTACACCTTC. The chain is built from TRBV9 and TRBJ1-2; 9 nucleotides line up with TRBD1. Germline V gives CDR1 SGDLS, CDR2 YYNGEE. V dropped 3 bases and J dropped 7; count of bases not matched to a gene: 19. The length of the CDR3 is 18 residues. The whole variable domain, filled in from reference TRBV9 and TRBJ1-2, reads DSGVTQTPKHLITATGQRVTLRCSPRSGDLSVYWYQQSLDQGLQFLIQYYNGEERAKGNILERFSAQQFPDLHSELNLSSLELGDSALYFCASSGQRPGQGGRGGYTFGSGTRLTVV.

The V call is TRBV5-8, the J call TRBJ2-2, with 7 bases aligning to TRBD1. Germline CDR1 reads SGHTS; CDR2 reads YDEGEE. Trimming removed 0 bases from V and 4 bases from J; junction bases left unmatched: 3. The CDR3 consists of 15 residues. CDR3 nucleotides: TGTGCCAGCAGCTTGGTGCGGACAGGCACCGGGGAGCTGTTTTTT. Translation: CASSLVRTGTGELFF.

This sequence joins TRBV5-5 and TRBJ2-7, with 10 bases that match TRBD1. Germline V gives CDR1 SGHKS, CDR2 YYEKEE (reference sequence). The CDR3 extends over 14 amino acids. Trimming removed 5 bases from V and 2 bases from J; junction bases left unmatched: 4. CDR3 in amino acids: CASSGDRGAYEQYF. CDR3 nucleotides: TGTGCCAGCAGTGGGGACAGGGGCGCCTACGAGCAGTACTTC.

The chain has TRBV9 and TRBJ2-3; TRBD2 matches 12 bases. The CDR3 runs 15 residues. The V gene end was trimmed by 2 bases and the J gene end by 6 bases; junction bases not matched to a gene: 4. Per the germline V gene, CDR1 is SGDLS and CDR2 is YYNGEE. The CDR3 nucleotides are TGTGCCAGCAGCGTTGGGCTAGCGGGGGGGGATACGCAGTATTTT. Translation gives CASSVGLAGGDTQYF. Full variable domain (rest looked up from reference TRBV9 and TRBJ2-3): DSGVTQTPKHLITATGQRVTLRCSPRSGDLSVYWYQQSLDQGLQFLIQYYNGEERAKGNILERFSAQQFPDLHSELNLSSLELGDSALYFCASSVGLAGGDTQYFGPGTRLTVL.

This chain uses TRBV7-2 with TRBJ1-2, with 10 bases matching TRBD1. Trimming removed 1 base from V and 8 bases from J; junction bases left unmatched: 4. Germline V gives CDR1 SGHTA, CDR2 FQGNSA. There are 14 residues in the CDR3. The CDR3 DNA reads as TGTGCCAGCAGCTTAGAGACAGGGGGCTGGGGCTACACCTTC. Translation: CASSLETGGWGYTF.

The chain joins TRBV11-2 to TRBJ2-3, with D tentatively TRBD2 (5 bases). The CDR3 sequence is 12 residues long. V was cut by 0 bases and J by 12 bases, with 10 bases left in between. Germline assignment: CDR1 SGHAT and CDR2 FQNNGV. The CDR3 bases are TGTGCCAGCAGCTTAGAAGAGACTATTCAGTATTTT. Protein: CASSLEETIQYF. Full variable domain (missing parts from reference TRBV11-2 and TRBJ2-3): EAGVAQSPRYKIIEKRQSVAFWCNPISGHATLYWYQQILGQGPKLLIQFQNNGVVDDSQLPKDRFSAERLKGVDSTLKIQPAKLEDSAVYLCASSLEETIQYFGPGTRLTVL.

V usage is TRBV27 and J usage is TRBJ1-1; 8 bases align to TRBD1. This CDR3 spans 14 amino acids. In germline, CDR1 is MNHEY, CDR2 SMNVEV (reference sequence). Germline trimming cut 6 bases from V and 1 base from J; bases unmatched to any gene: 4. The CDR3 nucleotides are TGTGCCAGCAGACCCGGACAGGGGAACACTGAAGCTTTCTTT. It yields the protein CASRPGQGNTEAFF.

The V call is TRBV6-5, the J call TRBJ2-2; no clear D. V lost 8 bases and J 3 bases, leaving 13 bases between the germline ends. Germline V gives CDR1 MNHEY, CDR2 SVGAGI. CDR3 length: 14 residues. The DNA for the CDR3 is TGTGCCAGCCGAAAAACTGATTACACCGGGGAGCTGTTTTTT. Its protein is CASRKTDYTGELFF.

This chain connects TRBV2 to TRBJ1-2; 7 bases align to TRBD1. V lost 6 bases to trimming and J lost 8 bases; unmatched junction nucleotides: 9. CDR1 and CDR2 (germline): SNHLY, FYNNEI. The length of the CDR3 is 13 residues. The CDR3 bases are TGTGCCAGCAGCGATGACAGGGCACGAGGCTACACCTTC. As protein: CASSDDRARGYTF.

This clone was found a few times. The genes are TRBV29-1 and TRBJ1-1; D may be TRBD1 (6 bases). Trimming pared 4 bases from V and 1 base from J, leaving 10 bases between. The CDR3 contains 13 residues. Germline loops: CDR1 SQVTM, CDR2 ANQGSEA. For the CDR3, the DNA is TGCAGCGTTGCCATGACAGGGAACACTGAAGCTTTCTTT. Translated, it gives CSVAMTGNTEAFF.